The 27 T cell receptor beta chains below all came from one sample that was sequenced in a study of shared T cell receptors in the human thymus. The method was immunoSEQ multiplex PCR; TCRdb's version includes in-frame clones alone and lacks a portion of them. The repertoire holds more than 300,000 clones, with 95% as singletons. Sequencing used thymocytes. Every receptor here comes from a human donor.

The rearrangement joins TRBV7-2 to TRBJ1-1; no definite D call. From germline, CDR1 is SGHTA and CDR2 FQGNSA. V dropped 4 bases and J dropped 1 base, with 13 bases sitting between them. This CDR3 is 15 amino acids long. The CDR3 DNA sequence: TGTGCCAGCAGCTCAGCGGGGTTGCGGAACACTGAAGCTTTCTTT. Amino acids: CASSSAGLRNTEAFF.

The chain couples TRBV29-1 to TRBJ2-3; D ambiguous. Germline CDR1 and CDR2: SQVTM and ANQGSEA. Trimming removed 1 base from V and 4 bases from J, with 18 bases in between. This CDR3 contains 16 residues. The CDR3 bases are TGCAGCGTTGAAGTTAAGGACCCGAGGTCGGCAGATACGCAGTATTTT. Translation gives CSVEVKDPRSADTQYF.

This chain uses TRBV21-1 with TRBJ2-7; the table's D call of TRBD2 was not tested on the DNA. TRBV21-1 is assigned pseudogene status. The CDR3 has 12 amino acids. DNA of the CDR3: TGTGCCAGCAGCACCCCGGTCCACGAGCAGTACTTC. This encodes CASSTPVHEQYF.

Details on this clone: The junction departs from the called germline gene at one end, perhaps through a read error. The gene calls are TRBV5-1 and TRBJ2-7; D is undetermined. The CDR3 length is 9 residues. CDR1 and CDR2 from the germline V gene are SGHRS and YFSETQ. This CDR3 reads CASSPPLSF. The CDR3, as DNA: TGCGCCAGCAGCCCCCCGTTGAGCTTC.

The chain employs TRBV28 and TRBJ2-7; no reliable D call. The CDR3 sequence is 13 residues long. The V gene's germline CDR1 is MDHEN and CDR2 SYDVKM. The V and J ends lost 1 base and 6 bases respectively, with 10 bases between them. The CDR3 region has the DNA TGTGCCAGCAGTTTATACCCTTGGTTCGAGCAGTACTTC. It encodes CASSLYPWFEQYF.

The chain has TRBV28 and TRBJ2-3; no firm D call. V lost 1 base and J lost 9, with 17 bases in between. Germline loops: CDR1 MDHEN, CDR2 SYDVKM. The CDR3 runs 15 residues. The chain's CDR3 is CASSLLGPGWVTQYF. CDR3 in DNA: TGTGCCAGCAGTTTATTAGGTCCCGGTTGGGTCACGCAGTATTTT.

This rearrangement joins TRBV7-2 to TRBJ2-7, with 7 bases lining up with TRBD1. This CDR3 has 13 amino acids. V trimming: 8 bases; J trimming: 4 bases; junction bases outside the gene matches: 8. Germline-derived CDR1 and CDR2 are SGHTA and FQGNSA. The CDR3 DNA reads as TGTGCCAGCTGCAGACAGGGATTATACGAGCAGTACTTC. Protein: CASCRQGLYEQYF.

This rearrangement joins TRBV27 to TRBJ1-5; D is uncertain. V dropped 0 bases and J dropped 7 bases, with 13 bases sitting between them. Per germline, CDR1 MNHEY and CDR2 SMNVEV (reference sequence). CDR3 length equals 15 residues. The CDR3 bases are TGTGCCAGCAGTTTATCTATGGGTAGGAGGCAGCCCCAGCATTTT. It encodes CASSLSMGRRQPQHF.

The chain uses TRBV6-1 and TRBJ2-7; no clear D. V lost 6 bases, J lost 0 bases, and 9 bases lay in between. This CDR3 region has 13 residues. Germline-derived CDR1 and CDR2 are MNHNS and SASEGT. For the CDR3, the DNA is TGTGCCAGCAGCGACTCCCTCTCCTACGAGCAGTACTTC. Its protein product is CASSDSLSYEQYF.

This rearrangement joins TRBV5-1 to TRBJ2-5; D tentatively fits TRBD1 or TRBD2 (5 bases each). V lost 4 bases, J lost 7 bases, and 11 bases lay in between. Per germline, CDR1 SGHRS and CDR2 YFSETQ. The CDR3 contains 12 residues. The CDR3 coding sequence is TGCGCCAGCAGCGGGGACGCGGGGACCCAGTACTTC. This codes for CASSGDAGTQYF. Complete variable domain (other parts from reference TRBV5-1 and TRBJ2-5): KAGVTQTPRYLIKTRGQQVTLSCSPISGHRSVSWYQQTPGQGLQFLFEYFSETQRNKGNFPGRFSGRQFSNSRSEMNVSTLELGDSALYLCASSGDAGTQYFGPGTRLLVL.

This sequence joins TRBV15 and TRBJ2-1; 7 bases line up with TRBD2. The length of the CDR3 is 14 residues. V was pared by 1 base and J by 8 bases, with 5 bases of the junction left unmatched. Per germline, CDR1 LNHNV and CDR2 YYDKDF (reference sequence). The CDR3 region has the DNA TGTGCCACCAGCAGAGTAGGCGGGAGAGATGAGCAGTTCTTC. As protein: CATSRVGGRDEQFF.

This rearrangement joins TRBV29-1 to TRBJ2-7; D might be TRBD1 (6 bases). V was trimmed by 1 base and J by 2 bases, leaving 12 bases between them. The CDR3 length is 14 residues. Germline CDR1 and CDR2: SQVTM and ANQGSEA. CDR3 in amino acids: CSVEAPTGTYEQYF. For the CDR3, the DNA is TGCAGCGTTGAAGCCCCGACAGGCACCTACGAGCAGTACTTC.

The CDR3 here is CASSDQGRKWNTIYF. The DNA of the CDR3 is TGCGCCAGCAGTGATCAGGGTCGTAAATGGAACACCATATATTTT. The chain carries TRBV10-2 and TRBJ1-3, with D perhaps TRBD1 (5 bases). Between the trimmed V and J ends, which lost 3 bases and 7 bases, there was a span of 16 bases. This CDR3 contains 15 residues. Germline V CDR1 and CDR2: WSHSY, SAAADI.

The chain combines TRBV19 with TRBJ1-2, with 7 bases that match TRBD1. The CDR3 length is 17 residues. The trim removed 0 bases at V and 4 bases at J, leaving 11 bases unmatched. CDR1 is LNHDA, CDR2 SQIVND, per germline (reference sequence). CDR3 sequence (DNA): TGTGCCAGTAGTATAGATCCCTCCCAGACAGGGCTCTATGGCTACACCTTC. Its translation is CASSIDPSQTGLYGYTF.

This chain connects TRBV7-2 to TRBJ2-7; D may correspond to TRBD1 or TRBD2 (6 bases each). The CDR3 is 13 amino acids. V was clipped by 4 bases and J by 3 bases, with 10 bases between them. Germline V lookup: CDR1 SGHTA, CDR2 FQGNSA. The CDR3 sequence is CASSWGAHYEQYF. Written as DNA, the CDR3 is TGTGCCAGCAGCTGGGGGGCCCACTACGAGCAGTACTTC.

This clone showed up just a few times. The chain is built from TRBV6-5 and TRBJ1-1; 8 bases align to TRBD1. V trimming: 7 bases; J trimming: 7 bases; junction bases outside the gene matches: 8. This CDR3 comprises 13 residues. The germline V gene has CDR1 MNHEY and CDR2 SVGAGI. The CDR3 loop is CASIQSGGLEAFF. In nucleotides, the CDR3 is TGTGCCAGCATACAGTCAGGGGGCCTTGAAGCTTTCTTT.

J is TRBJ1-1 and V is TRBV5-4; TRBD1 matches at 7 bases. The CDR3 runs 16 residues. The trim removed 2 bases at V and 0 bases at J, leaving 7 bases unmatched. The V gene's germline CDR1 is SGHNT and CDR2 YYREEE (reference sequence). The CDR3 nucleotides are TGTGCCAGCAGCTTCCTCCGACAGGGCCTGAACACTGAAGCTTTCTTT. Protein product: CASSFLRQGLNTEAFF.

The chain carries TRBV19 and TRBJ2-2, with D perhaps matching TRBD1 (6 bases). CDR1 LNHDA and CDR2 SQIVND come from the germline V gene (reference sequence). CDR3 length: 17 amino acids. V was trimmed by 0 bases and J by 2 bases, leaving 13 bases between them. CDR3 amino acids: CASSIDLQGSNTGELFF. The CDR3 bases are TGTGCCAGTAGTATAGACCTCCAGGGGTCTAACACCGGGGAGCTGTTTTTT.

The gene calls are TRBV29-1 and TRBJ2-1; possibly TRBD2 for D (6 bases). The CDR3 length is 11 residues. The V gene lost 4 bases and the J gene lost 5 bases, with 6 bases spanning the gap. The germline gives CDR1 SQVTM, CDR2 ANQGSEA. CDR3 DNA: TGCAGCGTTGGACTAGACAATGAGCAGTTCTTC. As protein: CSVGLDNEQFF.

The CDR3 is CASSPRTGRRSNQPQHF. The CDR3 nucleotides are TGTGCCAGTAGTCCGCGGACAGGGAGGAGGAGCAATCAGCCCCAGCATTTT. The V and J genes are TRBV19 and TRBJ1-5, with 8 bases matching TRBD1. V lost 5 bases and J lost 1; bases outside the gene matches: 10. Germline CDR1 and CDR2: LNHDA and SQIVND (reference sequence). This CDR3 has 17 amino acids.

This clone showed up just a few times. The V call is TRBV14, the J call TRBJ1-1; unclear D gene. With 1 base removed from V and 2 bases from J, the gap between germline ends came to 11 bases. The germline gives CDR1 SGHDN, CDR2 FVKESK. This CDR3 is built from 15 residues. CDR3 coding DNA: TGTGCCAGCAGCCAAGGGGTCCTAGGCAACACTGAAGCTTTCTTT. This sequence encodes CASSQGVLGNTEAFF.

The rearrangement uses TRBV5-6 and TRBJ2-4; 8 bases are shared with TRBD2. Germline V CDR1 and CDR2: SGHDT, YYEEEE. The CDR3 consists of 16 residues. V shed 0 bases and J 1 base; nucleotides not matched to a gene: 3. The CDR3 reads CASSLAGGTAKNIQYF. The CDR3, as DNA: TGTGCCAGCAGCTTGGCGGGAGGGACGGCCAAAAACATTCAGTACTTC.

This clone has only a few counts. The chain couples TRBV5-1 to TRBJ1-3, with 7 nucleotides matching TRBD1. Trimming cost V 4 bases and J 1 base; bases outside gene matches: 8. This CDR3 comprises 16 residues. Per germline, CDR1 SGHRS and CDR2 YFSETQ. CDR3 protein: CASSDGTVTSGNTIYF. DNA for the CDR3: TGCGCCAGCAGCGACGGGACAGTCACTTCTGGAAACACCATATATTTT. Filled out from reference TRBV5-1 and TRBJ1-3, the complete variable domain reads KAGVTQTPRYLIKTRGQQVTLSCSPISGHRSVSWYQQTPGQGLQFLFEYFSETQRNKGNFPGRFSGRQFSNSRSEMNVSTLELGDSALYLCASSDGTVTSGNTIYFGEGSWLTVV.

The chain joins TRBV30 to TRBJ2-7, with 10 positions matching TRBD2. Germline CDR1 is GTSNPN and CDR2 is SVGIG (reference sequence). The CDR3 contains 17 residues. Unmatched junction bases numbered 10, after V lost 0 bases and J lost 2 bases. CDR3 sequence: CAWSVRLAGKNPYEQYF. The CDR3 nucleotides are TGTGCCTGGAGTGTACGACTAGCGGGTAAAAACCCCTACGAGCAGTACTTC.

This chain uses TRBV7-9 with TRBJ1-5; tentative D call: TRBD1 (6 bases). The V end lost 3 bases, the J end lost 4 bases, and 7 bases lay between the germline ends. The CDR3 totals 13 residues. The germline V gene has CDR1 SEHNR and CDR2 FQNEAQ (reference sequence). The DNA for the CDR3 is TGTGCCAGCAGCTTCCAGGGGAATCAGCCCCAGCATTTT. This encodes CASSFQGNQPQHF.

The table lists this clone with a count of one. The chain combines TRBV14 with TRBJ2-7; TRBD1 aligns across 8 bases. The junction had 3 bases not matched to a gene; V was cut back by 9 bases and J by 2 bases. This CDR3 contains 12 residues. CDR1 SGHDN and CDR2 FVKESK come from the germline V gene. CDR3 in DNA: TGTGCCAGTGGACAGGGTCCCTACGAGCAGTACTTC. It encodes CASGQGPYEQYF.

CDR3 residues: CASRKEWMPSEQFF. In nucleotides, the CDR3 is TGCGCCAGCAGGAAGGAATGGATGCCAAGTGAGCAGTTCTTC. The chain recombines TRBV10-2 with TRBJ2-1; D remains unclear. The CDR3 is 14 residues long. Looked up from germline, CDR1 is WSHSY and CDR2 is SAAADI. V lost 6 bases to trimming and J lost 9 bases, with 18 bases between them.